The 28 T cell receptor beta chains below were found in one sample sequenced in a study of blood T cell repertoires in COVID-19. Produced via immunoSEQ multiplex PCR; TCRdb's table is partial and in-frame only. There are about 250,000 clones in the sample; over 80% occur only once, and over 4.5% lies in the top ten. Material: peripheral blood. The receptors originated from a human donor in a cohort sampled during active COVID-19.

The CDR3 spells CAPSRGSTEAFF. CDR3 coding DNA: TGTGCCCCCTCCCGCGGGAGCACTGAAGCTTTCTTT. The chain carries TRBV7-9 and TRBJ1-1; no clear D gene. V dropped 11 bases and J dropped 4 bases, with 14 bases sitting between them. The CDR3 length is 12 residues. CDR1 and CDR2 from the germline V gene are SEHNR and FQNEAQ (reference sequence).

The chain joins TRBV29-1 to TRBJ2-3; maybe TRBD2 (5 bases). The germline gives CDR1 SQVTM, CDR2 ANQGSEA. The CDR3 is made up of 13 amino acids. Trimming took 7 bases from V and 3 from J, leaving 14 bases between them. Written as DNA, the CDR3 is TGCAGCGGTTTTGAGGGAGAAACAGATACGCAGTATTTT. This gives the protein CSGFEGETDTQYF.

The chain joins TRBV10-2 to TRBJ2-1, with D tentatively TRBD1 (6 bases). CDR1 and CDR2 (germline): WSHSY, SAAADI. Trimming cost V 5 bases and J 4 bases, with 18 bases left between them. This CDR3 has 16 amino acids. Here the CDR3 DNA reads TGCGCCAGCAGTTTTTTTAGTGGGACACCTTACAATGAGCAGTTCTTC. Translation gives CASSFFSGTPYNEQFF.

This clone occurred once. This rearrangement joins TRBV27 to TRBJ2-3; D possibly corresponds to TRBD1 (6 bases). There are 14 residues in the CDR3. The V gene lost 8 bases and the J gene lost 1 base, with 13 bases spanning the gap. Germline values: CDR1 MNHEY, CDR2 SMNVEV (reference sequence). Written as DNA, the CDR3 is TGTGCCAGCTGGCGGGCAGGGGGCACAGATACGCAGTATTTT. Translating gives CASWRAGGTDTQYF.

The chain uses TRBV2 and TRBJ1-4; D gene ambiguous. Germline loops: CDR1 SNHLY, CDR2 FYNNEI. V was trimmed by 6 bases and J by 0 bases, leaving 14 bases between them. This CDR3 is built from 16 residues. DNA of the CDR3: TGTGCCAGCAGCCAAGGAGCCCTATCAACTAATGAAAAACTGTTTTTT. Encoded protein: CASSQGALSTNEKLFF.

In regard to this clone: The same CDR3 arises from other DNA sequences in this sample as well. V is TRBV27 and J is TRBJ1-1, with a tentative D call TRBD1 (6 bases). The CDR3 has 14 residues. CDR1 is MNHEY, CDR2 SMNVEV, per germline (reference sequence). The ends were cut back, 0 bases at V and 1 base at J, with 6 bases in the middle. CDR3 amino acids: CASSLSRGNTEAFF. The CDR3 nucleotides read TGTGCCAGCAGTTTATCCAGGGGGAACACTGAAGCTTTCTTT.

J is TRBJ2-1 and V is TRBV24-1; the match to TRBD2 covers 16 bases. J was trimmed by 8 bases and V by 4 bases; bases with no gene match: 10. Germline CDR1 reads KGHDR; CDR2 reads SFDVKD. The CDR3 totals 18 residues. The DNA for the CDR3 is TGTGCCACCAGTGACCCGGGACTAGCGGGAGGGCTTCGGTATGAGCAGTTCTTC. Encoded protein: CATSDPGLAGGLRYEQFF.

The table lists this clone with a count of one. The chain joins TRBV15 to TRBJ1-6; 8 nucleotides line up with TRBD1. The CDR3 consists of 17 residues. Germline V lookup: CDR1 LNHNV, CDR2 YYDKDF (reference sequence). V gave up 5 bases and J gave up 3 bases; unmatched junction bases: 9. The chain's CDR3 is CATSPRDRLNYNSPLHF. For the CDR3, the DNA is TGTGCCACCAGCCCTAGGGACAGGCTGAACTATAATTCACCCCTCCACTTT.

This clone has only one observation. This chain links TRBV6-5 with TRBJ1-1, with D unclear. V was pared by 6 bases and J by 11 bases, with 13 bases between. This CDR3 has 11 residues. Germline CDR1 is MNHEY and CDR2 is SVGAGI. CDR3 sequence: CASSRTEYAFF. In DNA form, the CDR3 reads TGTGCCAGCAGCCGTACAGAGTATGCTTTCTTT.

The J gene is TRBJ2-1, the V gene TRBV11-3; TRBD1 aligns across 8 bases. This CDR3 contains 14 residues. Germline V gene lookup returns CDR1 SGHNT and CDR2 YENEEA. The junction had 8 bases not matched to a gene; V was cut back by 4 bases and J by 9 bases. The CDR3 bases are TGTGCCAGCAGCTCGAACGACAGGGGAAGTGAGCAGTTCTTC. The encoded protein is CASSSNDRGSEQFF. Full variable domain (remainder filled in from reference TRBV11-3 and TRBJ2-1): EAGVVQSPRYKIIEKKQPVAFWCNPISGHNTLYWYLQNLGQGPELLIRYENEEAVDDSQLPKDRFSAERLKGVDSTLKIQPAELGDSAVYLCASSSNDRGSEQFFGPGTRLTVL.

The chain uses TRBV12-3 or TRBV12-4 and TRBJ1-1; no clear D. V lost 7 bases and J lost 6, with 9 bases in between. The CDR3 runs 11 residues. In DNA form, the CDR3 reads TGTGCCAGCACCTTACAATCTGAAGCTTTCTTT. Translated: CASTLQSEAFF.

The chain carries TRBV27 and TRBJ2-7; D perhaps matches TRBD2 (6 bases). Germline-derived CDR1 and CDR2 are MNHEY and SMNVEV (reference sequence). V lost 5 bases, J lost 2 bases, and 16 bases lay in between. The CDR3 sequence is 15 residues long. The CDR3 bases are TGTGCCAGCAGTATCGGGAGCTTTGGCCCCTACGAGCAGTACTTC. This encodes CASSIGSFGPYEQYF.

This chain connects TRBV28 to TRBJ2-3; D unresolved. The CDR3 sequence is 12 residues long. Trimming removed 4 bases from V and 6 bases from J, with 8 bases in between. The germline V gene encodes CDR1 MDHEN and CDR2 SYDVKM. Here the CDR3 reads CASSSFGDTQYF. The CDR3, as DNA: TGTGCCAGCAGTTCGTTCGGGGATACGCAGTATTTT.

The V and J genes are TRBV24-1 and TRBJ2-1; 12 nucleotides align to TRBD1. Germline V gene data show CDR1 as KGHDR and CDR2 as SFDVKD. V lost 7 bases and J lost 7; bases outside the gene matches: 10. The CDR3 contains 16 residues. As DNA, the CDR3 is TGTGCCACCAGCGACCGGGACAGGGGGCATAGGAATGAGCAGTTCTTC. Amino acids: CATSDRDRGHRNEQFF.

J is TRBJ2-5 and V is TRBV5-4, with 7 bases matching TRBD1. V lost 0 bases to trimming and J lost 2 bases; unmatched junction nucleotides: 4. The CDR3 extends over 15 amino acids. The germline CDR1 and CDR2 sequences are SGHNT and YYREEE (reference sequence). Here the CDR3 DNA reads TGTGCCAGCAGCTTGGGGGGGACAGTACAAGAGACCCAGTACTTC. Translation gives CASSLGGTVQETQYF.

This chain connects TRBV7-6 to TRBJ2-7; 12 bases line up with TRBD2. The V segment lost 4 bases and the J segment 2 bases; nucleotides outside the gene matches: 15. The germline gives CDR1 SGHVS, CDR2 FNYEAQ. The CDR3 covers 19 residues. This CDR3 reads CASSSRPSGRALKAYEQYF. The CDR3 DNA is TGTGCCAGCAGCTCCAGACCTAGCGGGAGGGCTCTCAAGGCCTACGAGCAGTACTTC.

The genes are TRBV15 and TRBJ2-7; a possible D gene is TRBD1 (7 bases). Trimming cost V 4 bases and J 7 bases, with 8 bases left between them. Germline loops: CDR1 LNHNV, CDR2 YYDKDF (reference sequence). The length of the CDR3 is 11 residues. The CDR3 spells CATSTGGEQYF. DNA for the CDR3: TGTGCCACCAGCACAGGGGGGGAGCAGTACTTC. The full variable domain, its missing parts supplied by reference TRBV15 and TRBJ2-7, is DAMVIQNPRYQVTQFGKPVTLSCSQTLNHNVMYWYQQKSSQAPKLLFHYYDKDFNNEADTPDNFQSRRPNTSFCFLDIRSPGLGDTAMYLCATSTGGEQYFGPGTRLTVT.

This sequence joins TRBV27 and TRBJ2-7; 9 positions match TRBD2. Germline V gene data show CDR1 as MNHEY and CDR2 as SMNVEV (reference sequence). The CDR3 is made up of 16 amino acids. With V trimmed by 5 bases and J by 5 bases, 13 bases remained unmatched. CDR3: CASSPQSGRWVNEQYF. CDR3 coding DNA: TGTGCCAGCAGTCCCCAAAGCGGGAGGTGGGTGAACGAGCAGTACTTC.

This chain joins TRBV10-3 and TRBJ2-2, with D perhaps matching TRBD2 (5 bases). CDR1 and CDR2 (germline): ENHRY, SYGVKD. Trimming cost V 7 bases and J 7 bases, with 16 bases left between them. This CDR3 comprises 14 residues. The CDR3 nucleotides read TGTGCCATCAAGGCCCGGGATAAAGGCGGGGAGCTGTTTTTT. It translates to CAIKARDKGGELFF.

The chain has TRBV9 and TRBJ2-6, with 10 bases identical to TRBD1. Losses at the gene ends were 4 bases for V and 0 bases for J; bases not matched to a gene: 7. Germline V gene data show CDR1 as SGDLS and CDR2 as YYNGEE. The CDR3 has 18 amino acids. CDR3 protein: CASSINRDRGSGANVLTF. CDR3 in DNA: TGTGCCAGCAGCATTAACCGGGACAGGGGCTCTGGGGCCAACGTCCTGACTTTC. The full variable domain, its missing parts supplied by reference TRBV9 and TRBJ2-6, is DSGVTQTPKHLITATGQRVTLRCSPRSGDLSVYWYQQSLDQGLQFLIQYYNGEERAKGNILERFSAQQFPDLHSELNLSSLELGDSALYFCASSINRDRGSGANVLTFGAGSRLTVL.

The chain recombines TRBV6-5 with TRBJ1-1; the D gene is possibly TRBD1 (6 bases). Trimming left V 6 bases short and J 1 base short, with 9 bases between. Looked up from germline, CDR1 is MNHEY and CDR2 is SVGAGI. This CDR3 spans 13 amino acids. CDR3 in DNA: TGTGCCAGCAGGACAGGTTCGAACACTGAAGCTTTCTTT. The encoded protein is CASRTGSNTEAFF.

The chain carries TRBV5-8 and TRBJ2-2; the D gene is possibly TRBD2 (6 bases). V gave up 3 bases and J gave up 6 bases, with 18 bases separating them. CDR1 and CDR2 (germline): SGHTS, YDEGEE. This CDR3 comprises 16 residues. CDR3 bases: TGTGCCAGCAGCTACTACCGGGACGGAGGGGCCGGGGAGCTGTTTTTT. This encodes CASSYYRDGGAGELFF.

The chain employs TRBV5-4 and TRBJ1-5; 9 positions match TRBD1. The CDR3 has 13 residues. The germline CDR1 and CDR2 sequences are SGHNT and YYREEE (reference sequence). Unmatched junction bases numbered 1, after V lost 3 bases and J lost 6 bases. The CDR3 coding sequence is TGTGCCAGCAGCTCACAGGGGGCTCAGCCCCAGCATTTT. It is translated as CASSSQGAQPQHF.

CDR3 amino acids: CATADSQNIQYF. In DNA form, the CDR3 reads TGTGCCACGGCGGACAGTCAAAACATTCAGTACTTC. V usage is TRBV24-1 and J usage is TRBJ2-4; D perhaps matches TRBD1 (6 bases). The CDR3 totals 12 residues. V was cut by 10 bases and J by 5 bases, with 11 bases left in between. The germline V gene has CDR1 KGHDR and CDR2 SFDVKD.

V gene TRBV7-6 combines with J gene TRBJ2-3, with D possibly TRBD2 on 5 matching bases. The CDR3 covers 17 residues. Trimming took 0 bases from V and 1 from J, leaving 14 bases between them. Germline V gene lookup returns CDR1 SGHVS and CDR2 FNYEAQ. In DNA form, the CDR3 reads TGTGCCAGCAGCTTAGCGCCGGGGAGTGGGGGCACAGATACGCAGTATTTT. Its protein is CASSLAPGSGGTDTQYF.

The count of this clone is one. This chain uses TRBV6-1 with TRBJ2-6; TRBD1 matches at 7 bases. The J segment lost 2 bases and the V segment lost 0 bases, leaving 4 bases of the junction unmatched. This CDR3 is built from 17 residues. Germline V gene lookup returns CDR1 MNHNS and CDR2 SASEGT. Here the CDR3 DNA reads TGTGCCAGCAGTGAAGCTCTCGACAGGGCTGGGGCCAACGTCCTGACTTTC. It is translated as CASSEALDRAGANVLTF.

This chain connects TRBV28 to TRBJ2-2; perhaps TRBD2 as D (7 bases). CDR3 length equals 14 residues. Germline V gene data show CDR1 as MDHEN and CDR2 as SYDVKM. Trimming removed 7 bases at V and 4 bases at J, with 13 bases between. The CDR3 loop reads CASTKGGGTGELFF. The CDR3 region has the DNA TGTGCCAGCACCAAAGGGGGGGGCACCGGGGAGCTGTTTTTT.

This clone was counted a single time. V and J are TRBV7-9 and TRBJ2-4; 11 bases line up with TRBD2. CDR1 SEHNR and CDR2 FQNEAQ come from the germline V gene (reference sequence). The J segment lost 8 bases and the V segment lost 2 bases, leaving 8 bases of the junction unmatched. This CDR3 comprises 16 residues. CDR3 bases: TGTGCCAGCAGCTTATTAGCGGGGGGGTCACCAGACATTCAGTACTTC. Residues: CASSLLAGGSPDIQYF.